What follows are 13 T cell receptor beta chains derived from one specimen sequenced in a study of HIV-infected patients and healthy controls (dated by TCRdb to the mid-2010s). The library was produced with 5' RACE. Sequencing relied on an Illumina MiSeq. Reverse transcription of 400 to 600 ng RNA was performed with SuperScript III using primers directed against the alpha and beta constant regions. Alpha and beta chain libraries were generated separately via chain-specific third strand synthesis with multiplexing indices. Using fastp at Q25 and MiXCR, TCRdb reprocessed the public reads and kept productive beta chains. Under each unique CDR3 protein, matching rows form one entry showing the most common genes and DNA. The sample yields roughly 7,800 distinct CDR3 sequences; roughly 9.4% were counted once. The top ten clonotypes cover around a fifth of the sample. Follow-up blood was drawn from HIV-infected patients roughly three months, about 14 weeks, after the initiation of antiretroviral therapy. Whole blood was used without cell fractionation, so all unsorted peripheral T cells were reflected in the repertoire.

The material sequenced was blood, taken during antiretroviral therapy. Every receptor here comes from an adult with HIV infection.

This clonotype ranks as medium-sized (0.01 to 0.1%). CDR3 sequence: CASRARQDGYTF. The CDR3 DNA reads TGTGCCAGCAGAGCCAGACAGGATGGCTACACCTTC. This chain connects TRBV12-3 or TRBV12-4 to TRBJ1-2; TRBD1 might be the D (6 bases). V was clipped by 6 bases and J by 6 bases, with 11 bases between them. The CDR3 runs 12 residues.

By share, this clonotype ranks as medium-sized (0.01 to 0.1%). J is TRBJ1-4 and V is TRBV7-2, with TRBD1 matching 7 bases. The germline V gene encodes CDR1 SGHTA and CDR2 FQGNSA. Trimming at V came to 3 bases and at J to 6 bases, leaving 7 bases not matched to a gene. CDR3 length equals 15 residues. CDR3 DNA sequence: TGTGCCAGCAGCTTGGGGGGAGGGGGCTATGAAAAACTGTTTTTT. Translation gives CASSLGGGGYEKLFF.

By frequency in the sample, this clonotype is medium-sized (0.01 to 0.1%). The J gene is TRBJ2-7, the V gene TRBV2; D is uncertain. CDR3 length: 15 amino acids. Deletions cut 1 base from V and 1 base from J, with 11 bases between. Germline V gene sequence: CDR1 SNHLY, CDR2 FYNNEI. The CDR3 region is CASSEEADSSYEQYF. The CDR3 nucleotides read TGTGCCAGCAGTGAAGAGGCAGACTCATCCTACGAGCAGTACTTC.

This chain uses TRBV20-1 with TRBJ1-5; D is unclear. CDR1 is DFQATT and CDR2 is SNEGSKA in the germline V gene (reference sequence). The V gene lost 3 bases and the J gene lost 0 bases, with 6 bases spanning the gap. This CDR3 contains 13 residues. This chain's CDR3 is CSARQDSNQPQHF. CDR3 nucleotides: TGCAGTGCTAGGCAGGATAGCAATCAGCCCCAGCATTTT.

This clonotype counts as medium-sized (0.01 to 0.1%). The chain uses TRBV9 and TRBJ2-1; TRBD2 agrees at 14 bases. The CDR3 runs 17 residues. Looked up from germline, CDR1 is SGDLS and CDR2 is YYNGEE. V trimming: 3 bases; J trimming: 0 bases; junction bases outside the gene matches: 2. CDR3 nucleotides: TGTGCCAGCAGCGGGACTAGCGGGAGGTCCTCCTACAATGAGCAGTTCTTC. It translates to CASSGTSGRSSYNEQFF.

In this sample, this clonotype turned up many times. V usage is TRBV25-1 and J usage is TRBJ1-2, with TRBD1 matching 7 bases. Germline V gene lookup returns CDR1 MGHDK and CDR2 SYGVNS. With V trimmed by 1 base and J by 2 bases, 1 base remained unmatched. This CDR3 is 14 amino acids long. The CDR3 nucleotides are TGTGCCAGCAGTGAATGGACAGGCAACTATGGCTACACCTTC. This translates into CASSEWTGNYGYTF.

This clonotype ranks as medium-sized (0.01 to 0.1%). The chain links TRBV5-1 to TRBJ2-1; no firm D call. Trimming left V 3 bases short and J 3 bases short, with 13 bases between. CDR1 SGHRS and CDR2 YFSETQ come from the germline V gene. The CDR3 spans 15 residues. The CDR3 DNA reads TGCGCCAGCAGCTCCCCGGAAAAGGGCTACAATGAGCAGTTCTTC. Its protein is CASSSPEKGYNEQFF.

Within the sample, this clonotype is medium-sized. The chain is built from TRBV12-3 or TRBV12-4 and TRBJ1-4; possibly TRBD1 for D (5 bases). The germline V and J ends were trimmed by 3 bases and 1 base, with 9 bases remaining between them. The CDR3 has 15 residues. As DNA, the CDR3 is TGTGCCAGCAGTTTCACGGGGCTAACTAATGAAAAACTGTTTTTT. Its translation is CASSFTGLTNEKLFF.

Worth noting for this clonotype: A much larger clone is a single base away; this may be a read error. The conserved phenylalanine or tryptophan is not found at the CDR3 terminus, so this likely reflects a read error. The V gene is TRBV7-9, the J gene TRBJ1-2; possible D gene TRBD1, 6 bases. Germline V gene data show CDR1 as SEHNR and CDR2 as FQNEAQ (reference sequence). The CDR3 consists of 13 residues. Deletions cut 5 bases from V and 10 bases from J, with 17 bases between. As DNA, the CDR3 is TGTGCCAGCAGCGTTTACAGGGAAGGAGACTACACCTTA. Its protein product is CASSVYREGDYTL.

The V and J genes are TRBV19 and TRBJ2-5, with no clear D. The CDR3 contains 16 residues. The V end was cut by 3 bases, the J end by 1 base, with 15 bases between. The germline gives CDR1 LNHDA, CDR2 SQIVND (reference sequence). Here the CDR3 DNA reads TGTGCCAGTAGTATCGCCTATGGACGAATCCAAGAGACCCAGTACTTC. The encoded protein is CASSIAYGRIQETQYF. Looking up the rest from reference TRBV19 and TRBJ2-5 gives the full variable domain: DGGITQSPKYLFRKEGQNVTLSCEQNLNHDAMYWYRQDPGQGLRLIYYSQIVNDFQKGDIAEGYSVSREKKESFPLTVTSAQKNPTAFYLCASSIAYGRIQETQYFGPGTRLLVL.

This clonotype was recorded at least ten times. The chain joins TRBV7-9 to TRBJ2-5; the D gene is possibly TRBD2 (6 bases). V lost 5 bases to trimming and J lost 2 bases, with 9 bases between them. There are 13 residues in the CDR3. Germline CDR1 is SEHNR and CDR2 is FQNEAQ (reference sequence). The CDR3 bases are TGTGCCAGCAGCCGGGCGGGACAAGAGACCCAGTACTTC. Encoded protein: CASSRAGQETQYF.

This clonotype was recorded many times. The rearrangement joins TRBV6-2 or TRBV6-3 to TRBJ1-1; D is perhaps TRBD1 (6 bases). V lost 4 bases, J lost 1 base, and 13 bases lay in between. Germline CDR1 and CDR2: MNHEY and SVGEGT. The CDR3 totals 15 residues. CDR3 residues: CASSLSGTSNTEAFF. CDR3 DNA sequence: TGTGCCAGCAGTTTGTCCGGGACATCGAACACTGAAGCTTTCTTT.

This clonotype was counted many times. This chain links TRBV7-3 with TRBJ2-3, with 7 bases identical to TRBD2. The CDR3 length is 15 residues. The trim removed 2 bases at V and 2 bases at J, leaving 4 bases unmatched. The V gene's germline CDR1 is SGHTA and CDR2 FQGTGA. The CDR3: CASSLGGVNTDTQYF. CDR3 in DNA: TGTGCCAGCAGCTTAGGGGGGGTAAACACAGATACGCAGTATTTT.